This TCR beta chain was captured in a study of blood T cell repertoires in COVID-19. Study-level background: Italy, Spain and the United States were the sources of the convalescent and acute COVID-19 samples. The cDNA or gDNA used as material had been derived from T cells, B-cell-depleted T cells, or PBMCs.

The method was immunoSEQ multiplex PCR; TCRdb's version includes in-frame clones alone and lacks a portion of them. The sample has over 100,000 clones; 79% are singletons. This clone was recorded only once. The CDR3 extends over 15 amino acids. Trimming cost V 0 bases and J 5 bases; bases outside gene matches: 5. This sequence originates from a woman older than 75 with acute or convalescent COVID-19. The chain combines TRBV5-3 with TRBJ2-5, with 9 bases aligning to TRBD2. TRBV5-3 is an open reading frame whose function is uncertain. Material for sequencing was peripheral blood. CDR3 coding DNA: TGTGCCAGAAGCTTGGATGCGGGAGGGTCTGAGACCCAGTACTTC. It encodes CARSLDAGGSETQYF.